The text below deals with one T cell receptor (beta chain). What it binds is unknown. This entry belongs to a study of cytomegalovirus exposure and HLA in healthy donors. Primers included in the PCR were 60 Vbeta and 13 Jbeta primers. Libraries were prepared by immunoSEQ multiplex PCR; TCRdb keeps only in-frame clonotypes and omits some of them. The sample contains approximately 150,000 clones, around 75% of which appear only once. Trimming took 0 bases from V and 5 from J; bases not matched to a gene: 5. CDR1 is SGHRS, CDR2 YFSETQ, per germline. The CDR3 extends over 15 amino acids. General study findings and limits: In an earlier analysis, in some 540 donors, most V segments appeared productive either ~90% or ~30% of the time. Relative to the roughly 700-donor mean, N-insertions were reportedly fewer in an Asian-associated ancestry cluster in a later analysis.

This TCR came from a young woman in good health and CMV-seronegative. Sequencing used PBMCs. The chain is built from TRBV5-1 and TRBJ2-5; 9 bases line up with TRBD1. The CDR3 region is CASSLGPQGAETQYF. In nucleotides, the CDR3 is TGCGCCAGCAGCTTGGGTCCACAGGGGGCCGAGACCCAGTACTTC.